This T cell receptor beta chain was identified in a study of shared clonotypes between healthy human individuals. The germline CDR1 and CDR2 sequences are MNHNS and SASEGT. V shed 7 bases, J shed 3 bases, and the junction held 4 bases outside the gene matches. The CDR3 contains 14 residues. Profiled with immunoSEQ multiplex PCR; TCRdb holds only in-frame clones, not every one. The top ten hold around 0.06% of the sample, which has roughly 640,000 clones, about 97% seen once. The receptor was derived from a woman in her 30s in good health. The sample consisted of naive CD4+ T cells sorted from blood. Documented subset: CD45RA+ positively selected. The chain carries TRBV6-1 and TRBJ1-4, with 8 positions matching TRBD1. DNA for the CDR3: TGTGCCAGCACCCCGGGACAGGCTAATGAAAAACTGTTTTTT. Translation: CASTPGQANEKLFF.